Detailed here is one TCR beta chain. The antigen is unknown. The data belong to a study of response to subunit inactivated influenza vaccine. TCRdb analysed the RT-PCR reads with MiXCR anew, one entry per CDR3 protein. The repertoire includes around 150,000 distinct CDR3 sequences, about 11% of them detected once, and roughly 12% sits in the top ten. Overall study results and limits: The study's authors posited that every seasonal influenza vaccination enlists few new T cells.

Trimming removed 4 bases from V and 6 bases from J, with 11 bases in between. CDR1 and CDR2 from the germline V gene are SGHRS and YFSETQ. The CDR3 spans 13 residues. The source of this sequence is a man over 45 who received an inactivated influenza vaccine. Sequences were derived from non-naive T cells sorted from PBMCs, sampled about 6 weeks after vaccination. The chain is built from TRBV5-1 and TRBJ2-1; TRBD2 is a possible D gene (5 bases). The CDR3 nucleotides read TGCGCCAGCAGCCAGGACTCGTCCAATGAGCAGTTCTTC. It translates to CASSQDSSNEQFF.